Listed here are 31 T cell receptor beta chains from one sample, sequenced in a study of PD-L1 blockade in urothelial cancer. Generated by immunoSEQ multiplex PCR, the TCRdb table keeps only in-frame clones and is missing some. The sample has just under 30,000 clones; over 75% are singletons. The sample here was PBMCs, taken around atezolizumab (anti-PD-L1) treatment. These receptors were taken from a man between 50 and 59 years old with urothelial cancer.

The chain combines TRBV7-9 with TRBJ2-1; TRBD1 agrees at 10 bases. Per germline, CDR1 SEHNR and CDR2 FQNEAQ (reference sequence). The CDR3 extends over 16 amino acids. The V gene end was trimmed by 6 bases and the J gene end by 3 bases; junction bases not matched to a gene: 8. CDR3 protein: CASSWWGQGFYNEQFF. The CDR3 region has the DNA TGTGCCAGCAGTTGGTGGGGACAGGGGTTCTACAATGAGCAGTTCTTC.

DNA of the CDR3: TGTGCCAGCAGCGTTACGGGACTCTCGAAAGATACGCAGTATTTT. It codes for CASSVTGLSKDTQYF. The chain employs TRBV9 and TRBJ2-3, with a tentative D call TRBD2 (6 bases). Germline CDR1 reads SGDLS; CDR2 reads YYNGEE. CDR3 length equals 15 residues. V lost 2 bases and J lost 5, with 15 bases in between.

This clone was observed a few times. The genes are TRBV4-3 and TRBJ2-3; D possibly corresponds to TRBD2 (5 bases). V lost 0 bases and J 6 bases, leaving 28 bases between the germline ends. This CDR3 contains 20 residues. The germline CDR1 and CDR2 sequences are LGHNA and YSLEER. For the CDR3, the DNA is TGCGCCAGCAGCCAAGAATGGCTAGCAGGCTCGTGGCCCCCTGGGGATACGCAGTATTTT. Translation: CASSQEWLAGSWPPGDTQYF.

In its sample, this clone was seen a few times. The rearrangement uses TRBV7-9 and TRBJ2-1; 9 nucleotides align to TRBD2. The V gene's germline CDR1 is SEHNR and CDR2 FQNEAQ (reference sequence). Trimming cost V 10 bases and J 7 bases; bases outside gene matches: 11. CDR3 length: 14 residues. The CDR3 DNA sequence: TGTGCCACCCGGCTAGCGGGGTGGGCAAATGAGCAGTTCTTC. Protein sequence: CATRLAGWANEQFF.

This chain joins TRBV7-3 and TRBJ2-1; TRBD2 matches 8 bases. The length of the CDR3 is 15 residues. CDR1 SGHTA and CDR2 FQGTGA come from the germline V gene. V was clipped by 2 bases and J by 9 bases; unmatched bases: 9. The CDR3: CASSLSGGPLGEQFF. CDR3 bases: TGTGCCAGCAGCTTATCGGGGGGGCCCCTCGGTGAGCAGTTCTTC.

Concerning this clone: Other DNA variants within this sample encode the same CDR3. The rearrangement uses TRBV7-3 and TRBJ2-3; 10 bases match TRBD1. The germline V gene has CDR1 SGHTA and CDR2 FQGTGA. Trimming at V came to 5 bases and at J to 3 bases, leaving 2 bases not matched to a gene. This CDR3 comprises 14 residues. The CDR3 DNA reads TGTGCCAGCAGCCGGGACAGGGGAACAGATACGCAGTATTTT. Protein product: CASSRDRGTDTQYF.

A note on this clone: A junction end diverges from the germline sequence, so it may reflect a read error. J is TRBJ2-7 and V is TRBV5-6; TRBD1 aligns across 7 bases. Per germline, CDR1 SGHDT and CDR2 YYEEEE. CDR3 length equals 11 residues. The CDR3 is CASTSGTVLFF. The CDR3 DNA reads TGTGCCAGCACGTCCGGGACAGTCTTGTTCTTC. Full variable domain (outside the CDR3, taken from reference TRBV5-6 and TRBJ2-7): DAGVTQSPTHLIKTRGQQVTLRCSPKSGHDTVSWYQQALGQGPQFIFQYYEEEERQRGNFPDRFSGHQFPNYSSELNVNALLLGDSALYLCASTSGTVLFFGPGTRLTVT.

This chain connects TRBV14 to TRBJ1-2; D is ambiguous. Trimming removed 0 bases from V and 4 bases from J, with 6 bases in between. Germline V gene sequence: CDR1 SGHDN, CDR2 FVKESK. This CDR3 is built from 13 residues. The CDR3 loop reads CASSQDYSYGYTF. CDR3 bases: TGTGCCAGCAGCCAAGATTACAGCTATGGCTACACCTTC.

The genes are TRBV10-2 and TRBJ2-7, with 8 nucleotides matching TRBD2. Trimming cost V 2 bases and J 2 bases; bases outside gene matches: 5. Per the germline V gene, CDR1 is WSHSY and CDR2 is SAAADI. The CDR3 runs 15 residues. CDR3: CASSEGLAMAYEQYF. The DNA of the CDR3 is TGCGCCAGCAGTGAGGGACTAGCAATGGCCTACGAGCAGTACTTC.

The genes are TRBV9 and TRBJ2-1; 11 bases agree with TRBD2. V lost 3 bases, J lost 6 bases, and 5 bases stayed unmatched. CDR3 length: 15 residues. In germline, CDR1 is SGDLS, CDR2 YYNGEE. The CDR3 loop reads CASSAWTSGPNEQFF. The CDR3 nucleotides read TGTGCCAGCAGCGCCTGGACTAGCGGGCCCAATGAGCAGTTCTTC.

The rearrangement joins TRBV5-1 to TRBJ2-1; 7 bases agree with TRBD2. The CDR3 totals 15 residues. Germline V CDR1 and CDR2: SGHRS, YFSETQ. V shed 0 bases and J 6 bases; nucleotides not matched to a gene: 6. Written as DNA, the CDR3 is TGCGCCAGCAGCTTGGTGGCGGGGGAAAGCAATGAGCAGTTCTTC. Its translation is CASSLVAGESNEQFF.

J is TRBJ1-6 and V is TRBV9, with D perhaps matching TRBD1 (5 bases). The CDR3 sequence is 16 residues long. Between the trimmed V and J ends, which lost 0 bases and 6 bases, there was a span of 13 bases. Germline V CDR1 and CDR2: SGDLS, YYNGEE. The CDR3 DNA reads TGTGCCAGCAGCGTAGCAAGGGGAACGGGTAATTCACCCCTCCACTTT. Encoded protein: CASSVARGTGNSPLHF. Combining the CDR3 with reference TRBV9 and TRBJ1-6 gives the whole variable domain DSGVTQTPKHLITATGQRVTLRCSPRSGDLSVYWYQQSLDQGLQFLIQYYNGEERAKGNILERFSAQQFPDLHSELNLSSLELGDSALYFCASSVARGTGNSPLHFGNGTRLTVT.

The chain combines TRBV27 with TRBJ2-1, with D possibly being TRBD1 (5 bases). The CDR3 covers 17 residues. Germline V CDR1 and CDR2: MNHEY, SMNVEV (reference sequence). V lost 6 bases to trimming and J lost 7 bases, with 25 bases between them. This CDR3 is CASSPQGHDSYKNEQFF. The CDR3 bases are TGTGCCAGCAGCCCCCAAGGGCACGACAGTTACAAGAATGAGCAGTTCTTC.

This clone was recorded once. V gene TRBV19 combines with J gene TRBJ2-7; TRBD1 matches 9 bases. Germline values: CDR1 LNHDA, CDR2 SQIVND (reference sequence). Trimming removed 3 bases from V and 2 bases from J; junction bases left unmatched: 8. The CDR3 loop spans 16 amino acids. The CDR3 bases are TGTGCCAGTAGTATCGCGGGACAGGGTCAAACCTACGAGCAGTACTTC. This codes for CASSIAGQGQTYEQYF.

The DNA for the CDR3 is TGCAGCGTTGTTGTGGGACAACCGCGCAGGGAAAAACTGTTTTTT. Residues: CSVVVGQPRREKLFF. This chain links TRBV29-1 with TRBJ1-4, with D maybe TRBD1 (6 bases). The V gene lost 4 bases and the J gene lost 8 bases, with 20 bases spanning the gap. This CDR3 spans 15 amino acids. In germline, CDR1 is SQVTM, CDR2 ANQGSEA.

This chain connects TRBV29-1 to TRBJ2-1; 8 bases map to TRBD2. Looked up from germline, CDR1 is SQVTM and CDR2 is ANQGSEA. The CDR3 totals 14 residues. Trimming cost V 6 bases and J 8 bases; bases outside gene matches: 12. CDR3 coding DNA: TGCAGCGTATCCGGGAGGGCCCCGGTGGATGAGCAGTTCTTC. Translated: CSVSGRAPVDEQFF.

The chain couples TRBV6-6 to TRBJ2-5; D unclear. This CDR3 contains 13 residues. Trimming stripped 5 bases from V and 7 bases from J, with 14 bases between. The germline V gene encodes CDR1 MNHNY and CDR2 SVGAGI (reference sequence). Written as DNA, the CDR3 is TGTGCCAGCAGTCCTACAGATACGGCGACCCAGTACTTC. Translating it yields CASSPTDTATQYF.

The gene calls are TRBV7-6 and TRBJ2-5, with 9 bases aligning to TRBD1. Germline V gene lookup returns CDR1 SGHVS and CDR2 FNYEAQ. The CDR3 loop spans 13 amino acids. The V and J ends lost 11 bases and 10 bases, in that order; junction bases with no gene match: 14. This CDR3 reads CAVRGWTGEGQYF. The CDR3 DNA reads as TGTGCCGTCCGAGGGTGGACAGGGGAGGGCCAGTACTTC.

The V and J genes are TRBV19 and TRBJ1-5, with a weak D call TRBD1 (5 bases). The CDR3 totals 16 residues. Germline-derived CDR1 and CDR2 are LNHDA and SQIVND (reference sequence). The germline V and J ends were trimmed by 3 bases and 1 base, with 13 bases remaining between them. The CDR3 coding sequence is TGTGCCAGTAGTATCGGGGGATGGGGGAGCAATCAGCCCCAGCATTTT. Protein product: CASSIGGWGSNQPQHF. Variable domain in full (rest from reference TRBV19 and TRBJ1-5): DGGITQSPKYLFRKEGQNVTLSCEQNLNHDAMYWYRQDPGQGLRLIYYSQIVNDFQKGDIAEGYSVSREKKESFPLTVTSAQKNPTAFYLCASSIGGWGSNQPQHFGDGTRLSIL.

The chain couples TRBV6-4 to TRBJ1-6; D is uncertain. V was pared by 4 bases and J by 5 bases, with 12 bases between. In germline, CDR1 is MRHNA, CDR2 SNTAGT. CDR3 size: 15 residues. The DNA for the CDR3 is TGTGCCAGCAGTGCCCGTTGGGGAGATAATTCACCCCTCCACTTT. It specifies CASSARWGDNSPLHF.

V usage is TRBV4-1 and J usage is TRBJ2-1; 10 bases agree with TRBD2. CDR3 length: 17 amino acids. With V trimmed by 2 bases and J by 0 bases, 4 bases remained unmatched. CDR1 and CDR2 from the germline V gene are MGHRA and YSYEKL. The CDR3 DNA reads as TGCGCCAGCAGCCAACCTAGCGGGAGCAGCTCCTACAATGAGCAGTTCTTC. Its protein is CASSQPSGSSSYNEQFF.

The chain links TRBV4-2 to TRBJ2-3; D gene ambiguous. Between the trimmed V and J ends, which lost 4 bases and 3 bases, there was a span of 11 bases. The CDR3 has 14 amino acids. Germline values: CDR1 LGHNA, CDR2 YNFKEQ. CDR3 nucleotide sequence: TGTGCCAGCAGCCGGTCGTCGGGTACAGATACGCAGTATTTT. Amino acids: CASSRSSGTDTQYF.

The rearrangement uses TRBV28 and TRBJ2-3; 8 bases agree with TRBD1. V shed 7 bases and J 8 bases; nucleotides not matched to a gene: 8. This CDR3 has 13 amino acids. The germline gives CDR1 MDHEN, CDR2 SYDVKM. CDR3 nucleotides: TGTGCCAGCAAGCGGACAGGGAGAGGTACGCAGTATTTT. It specifies CASKRTGRGTQYF. The entire variable domain, with the rest obtained from reference TRBV28 and TRBJ2-3, is as follows: DVKVTQSSRYLVKRTGEKVFLECVQDMDHENMFWYRQDPGLGLRLIYFSYDVKMKEKGDIPEGYSVSREKKERFSLILESASTNQTSMYLCASKRTGRGTQYFGPGTRLTVL.

The chain is built from TRBV27 and TRBJ2-7; 7 bases line up with TRBD1. CDR1 is MNHEY and CDR2 is SMNVEV in the germline V gene (reference sequence). This CDR3 spans 15 amino acids. After removal of 4 bases from V and 2 bases from J, the junction contained 8 bases not matched to a gene. Here the CDR3 reads CASSYDRAPPYEQYF. CDR3 in DNA: TGTGCCAGCAGTTACGACAGGGCCCCCCCCTACGAGCAGTACTTC.

The rearrangement links TRBV6-4 to TRBJ2-3, with a possible D match to TRBD2 (7 bases). The CDR3 consists of 15 residues. V lost 3 bases and J lost 4, with 14 bases in between. Per the germline V gene, CDR1 is MRHNA and CDR2 is SNTAGT. The CDR3 coding sequence is TGTGCCAGCAGTGAGGTATCGGGGGGCCCAGATACGCAGTATTTT. It encodes CASSEVSGGPDTQYF.

The V call is TRBV6-1, the J call TRBJ1-2, with D possibly TRBD1 on 5 matching bases. Germline CDR1 MNHNS, CDR2 SASEGT. The CDR3 runs to 13 residues. Trimming cost V 8 bases and J 0 bases, with 10 bases left between them. DNA for the CDR3: TGTGCCAGCTCGACAGCTTCTAACTATGGCTACACCTTC. Translated, it gives CASSTASNYGYTF.

The rearrangement links TRBV5-6 to TRBJ2-7; the match to TRBD2 covers 11 bases. CDR1 SGHDT and CDR2 YYEEEE come from the germline V gene. V lost 1 base, J lost 6 bases, and 12 bases stayed unmatched. The CDR3 length is 17 residues. The CDR3 nucleotides are TGTGCCAGCAGCTTGTCTAGCGGGAGGACCACCGTTATCGAGCAGTACTTC. Its protein is CASSLSSGRTTVIEQYF.

This sequence joins TRBV7-2 and TRBJ2-5; possibly TRBD2 for D (5 bases). The CDR3 runs to 14 residues. V lost 3 bases and J lost 3, with 11 bases in between. Germline loops: CDR1 SGHTA, CDR2 FQGNSA. CDR3 residues: CASSLASEEETQYF. As DNA, the CDR3 is TGTGCCAGCAGCTTGGCTTCGGAGGAAGAGACCCAGTACTTC.

Turning to this clone: This CDR3 is also generated by other DNA sequences in the sample. The chain uses TRBV29-1 and TRBJ2-3; weak D call: TRBD1 (6 bases). Germline loops: CDR1 SQVTM, CDR2 ANQGSEA. The CDR3 is 13 amino acids. The ends were cut back, 3 bases at V and 3 bases at J, with 10 bases in the middle. The CDR3 DNA follows: TGCAGCGTTGACCGGCAGGGGACAGATACGCAGTATTTT. This translates into CSVDRQGTDTQYF.

This rearrangement joins TRBV2 to TRBJ2-2, with TRBD1 as a possible D gene (5 bases). V lost 7 bases to trimming and J lost 5 bases, with 14 bases between them. Germline CDR1 is SNHLY and CDR2 is FYNNEI. The CDR3 runs 14 residues. The CDR3 loop reads CASTWQGWTGELFF. In nucleotides, the CDR3 is TGTGCCAGCACATGGCAGGGTTGGACCGGGGAGCTGTTTTTT.

The genes are TRBV9 and TRBJ2-7; D possibly corresponds to TRBD1 (7 bases). In germline, CDR1 is SGDLS, CDR2 YYNGEE. The CDR3 runs 12 residues. Trimming took off 2 bases at V and 8 bases at J, with 11 bases between the two ends. The CDR3 sequence is CASSVEGAQQYF. Here the CDR3 DNA reads TGTGCCAGCAGCGTGGAGGGGGCACAGCAGTACTTC.